The 27 T cell receptor beta chains in this list originate from one sample, sequenced in a study of blood T cell repertoires in COVID-19. Using immunoSEQ multiplex PCR, the repertoire was profiled, and TCRdb retains in-frame clones only, with some absent. Seen here are more than 95,000 clones, approximately 81% observed once, and the top ten hold 3.8%. Sequencing was performed on peripheral blood. Every receptor here comes from a woman in her forties or fifties with acute or convalescent COVID-19.

This chain connects TRBV7-3 to TRBJ2-1, with 7 bases that match TRBD1. Germline V CDR1 and CDR2: SGHTA, FQGTGA. This CDR3 contains 12 residues. Trimming at V came to 5 bases and at J to 9 bases, leaving 4 bases not matched to a gene. The CDR3: CASSDQGVEQFF. The CDR3 coding sequence is TGTGCCAGCAGCGACCAGGGGGTTGAGCAGTTCTTC.

The chain recombines TRBV6-5 with TRBJ1-5; TRBD1 agrees at 7 bases. V shed 5 bases and J 5 bases; nucleotides not matched to a gene: 0. Germline V lookup: CDR1 MNHEY, CDR2 SVGAGI. The CDR3 runs 12 residues. The CDR3 coding sequence is TGTGCCAGCAGTCAGGGGGATCAGCCCCAGCATTTT. The encoded protein is CASSQGDQPQHF.

The CDR3 DNA sequence: TGTGCCAGCAGCGCGGAGCTTAGCGGGAGCGGTTCCTACAATGAGCAGTTCTTC. Amino acid sequence: CASSAELSGSGSYNEQFF. This sequence joins TRBV7-6 and TRBJ2-1; 9 bases match TRBD2. Germline V gene lookup returns CDR1 SGHVS and CDR2 FNYEAQ. V lost 5 bases to trimming and J lost 1 base; unmatched junction nucleotides: 12. The CDR3 is 18 residues long.

This chain links TRBV20-1 with TRBJ2-7; 8 nucleotides match TRBD1. The CDR3 loop spans 11 amino acids. After removal of 4 bases from V and 7 bases from J, the junction contained 3 bases not matched to a gene. Germline V gene data show CDR1 as DFQATT and CDR2 as SNEGSKA (reference sequence). This chain's CDR3 is CSAMDRAEQYF. DNA of the CDR3: TGCAGTGCTATGGACAGGGCTGAGCAGTACTTC.

V gene TRBV5-1 combines with J gene TRBJ2-5; tentatively, D is TRBD1 (5 bases). The CDR3 is made up of 14 amino acids. Trimming stripped 0 bases from V and 4 bases from J, with 10 bases between. The V gene's germline CDR1 is SGHRS and CDR2 YFSETQ. DNA for the CDR3: TGCGCCAGCAGCTTGGGCAGGGTGGCAGAGACCCAGTACTTC. Its protein is CASSLGRVAETQYF.

The count of this clone is one. The V and J genes are TRBV5-1 and TRBJ1-1; D remains ambiguous. V was cut by 4 bases and J by 5 bases, with 9 bases left in between. CDR3 length: 12 amino acids. Germline assignment: CDR1 SGHRS and CDR2 YFSETQ. The CDR3: CASSPSGTEAFF. DNA of the CDR3: TGCGCCAGCAGCCCGTCGGGGACTGAAGCTTTCTTT.

V and J are TRBV16 and TRBJ1-5; tentative D call: TRBD1 (5 bases). Trimming stripped 0 bases from V and 2 bases from J, with 5 bases between. Germline assignment: CDR1 KGHSY and CDR2 FQNENV. This CDR3 contains 14 residues. In nucleotides, the CDR3 is TGTGCCAGCAGCCAATCAGGGGGCAATCAGCCCCAGCATTTT. Translating it yields CASSQSGGNQPQHF.

The chain uses TRBV5-6 and TRBJ1-2, with unresolved D. Trimming took 6 bases from V and 4 from J, leaving 13 bases between them. This CDR3 is 13 amino acids long. CDR1 and CDR2 (germline): SGHDT, YYEEEE. DNA of the CDR3: TGTGCCAGCACCGTGGGCAACAGCTATGGCTACACCTTC. Amino acid sequence: CASTVGNSYGYTF.

The count of this clone is one. The chain is built from TRBV9 and TRBJ1-4, with D possibly TRBD1 on 5 matching bases. V gave up 1 base and J gave up 6 bases, with 13 bases separating them. CDR3 length equals 15 residues. Germline V CDR1 and CDR2: SGDLS, YYNGEE. The chain's CDR3 is CASSVSGREDEKLFF. CDR3 nucleotide sequence: TGTGCCAGCAGCGTATCAGGGAGGGAGGATGAAAAACTGTTTTTT.

The table lists this clone with a count of one. CDR3 DNA sequence: TGTGCCAGCAGTGGGGTGGGACAGGGGTTTTTCTATGGCTACACCTTC. It yields the protein CASSGVGQGFFYGYTF. This chain uses TRBV2 with TRBJ1-2; TRBD1 matches at 10 bases. J was trimmed by 4 bases and V by 4 bases; bases with no gene match: 9. In germline, CDR1 is SNHLY, CDR2 FYNNEI. The CDR3 covers 16 residues. Full variable domain (missing parts from reference TRBV2 and TRBJ1-2): EPEVTQTPSHQVTQMGQEVILRCVPISNHLYFYWYRQILGQKVEFLVSFYNNEISEKSEIFDDQFSVERPDGSNFTLKIRSTKLEDSAMYFCASSGVGQGFFYGYTFGSGTRLTVV.

This clone occurred a few times. The chain uses TRBV5-4 and TRBJ2-2; 9 nucleotides line up with TRBD1. Germline CDR1 SGHNT, CDR2 YYREEE (reference sequence). V was pared by 9 bases and J by 1 base, with 10 bases of the junction left unmatched. There are 16 residues in the CDR3. The CDR3 sequence: CATGDRVRGNTGELFF. Here the CDR3 DNA reads TGTGCCACGGGGGACAGGGTAAGAGGGAACACCGGGGAGCTGTTTTTT.

This chain joins TRBV6-5 and TRBJ1-4; D is ambiguous. The CDR3 covers 14 residues. CDR1 is MNHEY and CDR2 is SVGAGI in the germline V gene. V gave up 0 bases and J gave up 4 bases, with 6 bases separating them. The CDR3 here is CASSYSNGNEKLFF. In DNA form, the CDR3 reads TGTGCCAGCAGTTACTCCAACGGTAATGAAAAACTGTTTTTT.

This chain uses TRBV7-6 with TRBJ1-1; no definite D call. The V end lost 1 base, the J end lost 13 bases, and 22 bases lay between the germline ends. The CDR3 covers 15 residues. CDR1 and CDR2 (germline): SGHVS, FNYEAQ. The CDR3 loop is CASSLDGSGFGKVFF. In DNA, the CDR3 is TGTGCCAGCAGCTTAGACGGCTCGGGTTTCGGTAAAGTTTTCTTT.

This chain uses TRBV7-6 with TRBJ2-5; 11 nucleotides agree with TRBD2. Trimming removed 5 bases from V and 5 bases from J; junction bases left unmatched: 4. Per germline, CDR1 SGHVS and CDR2 FNYEAQ. This CDR3 spans 14 amino acids. The CDR3 reads CASSISGRAETQYF. CDR3 in DNA: TGTGCCAGCAGCATTAGCGGGAGGGCGGAGACCCAGTACTTC.

V and J are TRBV7-9 and TRBJ1-4, with D tentatively TRBD1 (5 bases). Trimming stripped 1 base from V and 1 base from J, with 7 bases between. The CDR3 covers 15 residues. The germline V gene encodes CDR1 SEHNR and CDR2 FQNEAQ (reference sequence). The CDR3 is CASSLGQLTNEKLFF. In DNA, the CDR3 is TGTGCCAGCAGCTTAGGACAGCTAACTAATGAAAAACTGTTTTTT.

The chain uses TRBV25-1 and TRBJ1-2; D is unclear. V was cut by 5 bases and J by 8 bases, with 21 bases left in between. This CDR3 spans 15 amino acids. CDR1 and CDR2 (germline): MGHDK, SYGVNS. CDR3 in DNA: TGTGCCAGCAGTAGTCACGGCGGCGCGGTCGGAGGCTACACCTTC. It is translated as CASSSHGGAVGGYTF.

The chain carries TRBV30 and TRBJ1-4, with TRBD1 matching over 9 bases. V lost 0 bases to trimming and J lost 10 bases; unmatched junction nucleotides: 9. Germline V gene sequence: CDR1 GTSNPN, CDR2 SVGIG (reference sequence). This CDR3 has 15 residues. The CDR3 is CAWSVQGAYSAKLFF. The CDR3 bases are TGTGCCTGGAGTGTACAGGGGGCTTATAGTGCAAAACTGTTTTTT.

V is TRBV18 and J is TRBJ1-6; D unclear. Deletions cut 5 bases from V and 7 bases from J, with 9 bases between. The germline V gene has CDR1 KGHSH and CDR2 LQKENI. The length of the CDR3 is 13 residues. The DNA of the CDR3 is TGTGCCAGCTCAGAACAGAAAAATTCACCCCTCCACTTT. It yields the protein CASSEQKNSPLHF.

The chain carries TRBV5-1 and TRBJ2-1; TRBD2 matches 13 bases. The V segment lost 3 bases and the J segment 6 bases; nucleotides outside the gene matches: 9. Germline V gene data show CDR1 as SGHRS and CDR2 as YFSETQ. CDR3 length equals 17 residues. CDR3 nucleotides: TGCGCCAGCAGCTCAAGGTTTGGGACTAGCGGGGTCAATGAGCAGTTCTTC. It specifies CASSSRFGTSGVNEQFF.

The rearrangement links TRBV15 to TRBJ2-1; 7 bases fit TRBD2. CDR3 length: 12 residues. From germline, CDR1 is LNHNV and CDR2 YYDKDF (reference sequence). V was clipped by 0 bases and J by 15 bases; unmatched bases: 5. The CDR3 sequence is CATSRDTGLTFF. As DNA, the CDR3 is TGTGCCACCAGCAGAGATACGGGACTAACGTTCTTC.

There are a few counts of this clone. The chain joins TRBV5-1 to TRBJ1-5; 7 nucleotides agree with TRBD1. The germline V gene has CDR1 SGHRS and CDR2 YFSETQ. The CDR3 has 15 residues. V lost 4 bases to trimming and J lost 4 bases; unmatched junction nucleotides: 8. As DNA, the CDR3 is TGCGCCAGCAGCCCGGCGGGACAGCTAAATCAGCCCCAGCATTTT. Translating it yields CASSPAGQLNQPQHF.

This rearrangement joins TRBV5-1 to TRBJ2-3; D remains ambiguous. V was trimmed by 2 bases and J by 0 bases, leaving 4 bases between them. The length of the CDR3 is 13 residues. The germline gives CDR1 SGHRS, CDR2 YFSETQ. CDR3 nucleotide sequence: TGCGCCAGCAGCTTCGGGAGCACAGATACGCAGTATTTT. Encoded protein: CASSFGSTDTQYF.

The chain employs TRBV7-9 and TRBJ2-3; TRBD2 matches 8 bases. V dropped 2 bases and J dropped 4; count of bases not matched to a gene: 8. From germline, CDR1 is SEHNR and CDR2 FQNEAQ (reference sequence). The CDR3 extends over 16 amino acids. This CDR3 is CASSLHAGGPSDTQYF. Here the CDR3 DNA reads TGTGCCAGCAGCTTACATGCGGGGGGCCCTTCAGATACGCAGTATTTT. Drawing the rest from reference TRBV7-9 and TRBJ2-3, the complete variable domain is DTGVSQNPRHKITKRGQNVTFRCDPISEHNRLYWYRQTLGQGPEFLTYFQNEAQLEKSRLLSDRFSAERPKGSFSTLEIQRTEQGDSAMYLCASSLHAGGPSDTQYFGPGTRLTVL.

The J gene is TRBJ1-4, the V gene TRBV3-1 (or the pseudogene TRBV3-2), with 8 bases matching TRBD1. J lost 5 bases, V lost 0 bases, and 8 bases had no gene match. The germline gives CDR1 LGHDT, CDR2 YNNKEL (reference sequence). The CDR3 is 17 residues long. The CDR3, as DNA: TGTGCCAGCAGCCAAGACCTAAGACAGGGGAGAAATGAAAAACTGTTTTTT. Amino acids: CASSQDLRQGRNEKLFF.

V usage is TRBV11-3 and J usage is TRBJ2-2; TRBD2 might be the D (5 bases). V was trimmed by 5 bases and J by 0 bases, leaving 25 bases between them. Germline V gives CDR1 SGHNT, CDR2 YENEEA. The CDR3 is 20 residues long. This CDR3 reads CASSLSSPKGDEANTGELFF. CDR3 bases: TGTGCCAGCAGCCTGTCGAGCCCCAAGGGAGACGAAGCGAACACCGGGGAGCTGTTTTTT.

The gene calls are TRBV6-5 and TRBJ2-5; tentative D call: TRBD2 (7 bases). Trimming shortened V by 5 bases and J by 2 bases, and 15 bases separated the two germline ends. The CDR3 length is 15 residues. Germline CDR1 is MNHEY and CDR2 is SVGAGI. For the CDR3, the DNA is TGTGCCAGCAGTAGAACGGGGGGCCTTCAAGAGACCCAGTACTTC. Translating gives CASSRTGGLQETQYF.

The chain couples TRBV5-1 to TRBJ1-6; D is undetermined. The CDR3 runs to 13 residues. Trimming stripped 2 bases from V and 5 bases from J, with 5 bases between. Germline V gene sequence: CDR1 SGHRS, CDR2 YFSETQ. The CDR3 spells CASSLQDNSPLHF. The DNA for the CDR3 is TGCGCCAGCAGCTTACAAGATAATTCACCCCTCCACTTT. The complete variable domain, with remaining parts taken from reference TRBV5-1 and TRBJ1-6, reads KAGVTQTPRYLIKTRGQQVTLSCSPISGHRSVSWYQQTPGQGLQFLFEYFSETQRNKGNFPGRFSGRQFSNSRSEMNVSTLELGDSALYLCASSLQDNSPLHFGNGTRLTVT.